This T cell receptor beta chain was retrieved from a study of identical twins. Study results and limitations: Models predicted too little out-of-frame TCR alpha sharing in monozygotic twins. The abundant beta clonotypes from cord blood had fewer insertions, and memory repertoires had none of this.

The CDR3 spans 16 residues. The V and J ends lost 0 bases and 1 base, in that order; junction bases with no gene match: 7. Germline V gene lookup returns CDR1 DFQATT and CDR2 SNEGSKA (reference sequence). In every case, the donor was a healthy Caucasian. On this clonotype itself: The antigen is unknown.

Unique molecular identifiers were present on cDNA, and template switching added a universal primer site. TCRdb called the 5' RACE reads again in MiXCR, with one record for every CDR3 protein. The sample contains 220,000 or so distinct CDR3 sequences, about 7% of which appear only once. Separately, the same data were catalogued under a study of yellow fever vaccine responses in identical twins.

This clonotype was obtained from a woman younger than 35 in good health. This sequence joins TRBV20-1 and TRBJ2-5; TRBD2 matches at 8 bases. Sample: memory (CD45RO+) T cells sorted from blood. DNA for the CDR3: TGCAGTGCTAGAGACCCGGGGGGGGGATTCCAAGAGACCCAGTACTTC. Residues: CSARDPGGGFQETQYF.